A single T cell receptor (beta chain) is shown here with its context. The antigen remains unidentified. CDR1 is SEHNR and CDR2 is FQNEAQ in the germline V gene (reference sequence). The CDR3 has 16 residues. V was clipped by 2 bases and J by 3 bases, with 14 bases between them. The sample providers were healthy Caucasian people from Russia, aged about 6 to 95. The sample is drawn from a study of blood T cells in healthy people across ages. General observations from the study: Higher diversity and more naive CD4+ cells were features of long-lived donors, compared to aged donors.

A sample-barcoded 5' primer and a J-beta primer mix were used in a second PCR of roughly 7 to 11 cycles. Each single sample gave us at least 3 million CDR3-containing paired-end reads. TCRdb fed the 5' RACE reads into MiXCR, producing one record per CDR3 protein. The table shows roughly 700,000 distinct CDR3 sequences, with roughly 30% occurring only once. Sequenced: blood. V and J are TRBV7-9 and TRBJ1-5; TRBD1 might be the D (6 bases). The source of this sequence is a woman of 80 years or more in good health. The CDR3 sequence: CASSLSGGPYNQPQHF. In DNA, the CDR3 is TGTGCCAGCAGCTTATCGGGGGGGCCCTACAATCAGCCCCAGCATTTT.